The entry that follows covers one T cell receptor (beta chain) sequence. Method: immunoSEQ multiplex PCR; TCRdb's copy keeps in-frame clones and lacks some. The repertoire consists of about 180,000 clones, with roughly three quarters occurring once and the leading ten covering about an eighth. Seattle enrolled patients during active infection and tracked them longitudinally. This sample was included in a study of blood T cell repertoires in COVID-19. Study overall: The samples span acute and convalescent COVID-19 from the United States, Italy and Spain. T cells, B-cell-depleted T cells, or PBMCs provided the cDNA or gDNA that served as material.

The sample comprised peripheral blood. This sequence originates from a woman aged 80 or older with COVID-19, enrolled during active disease.

CDR3 loop: CAISEYQRESIPPGCDEQFF. The CDR3 region has the DNA TGTGCCATCAGTGAGTACCAGCGGGAGTCGATACCCCCTGGGTGTGATGAGCAGTTCTTC. This chain connects TRBV10-3 to TRBJ2-1; 8 bases are shared with TRBD2. CDR1 is ENHRY, CDR2 SYGVKD, per germline. The length of the CDR3 is 20 residues. V was clipped by 1 base and J by 8 bases; unmatched bases: 22.